This T cell receptor (beta chain) was captured in a study of vaccination effects on CD4 cells after COVID-19. General study findings and limits: Convalescents' post-vaccination spike-reactive clones were chiefly new, vaccine-induced ones.

With regard to this clone: The antigen remains unidentified.

The germline gives CDR1 LGHDT, CDR2 YNNKEL (reference sequence). This CDR3 has 15 residues. The trim removed 3 bases at V and 1 base at J, leaving 4 bases unmatched. Sequenced by immunoSEQ multiplex PCR; TCRdb stores in-frame clones only, minus some. Among around 49,000 clones listed, around 72% were seen once. Viral peptide pools were used in the ViraFEST assay to expand antigen-specific CD4+ T cells, and sequencing came afterward. Culturing for around ten days preceded CD4+ T cell isolation. According to PCR results, the person was infected with SARS-CoV-2 between March and December 2020. Supplemented with approximately 10 IU/ml IL-2 and 10 ug/ml peptides, 2 million to 2.5 million PBMC per well were kept in culture. In the cultures, half the medium was exchanged for IL-2 medium on days 3 and 7.

The sample consisted of CD4+ T cells from PBMCs cultured with a peptide pool, taken before COVID-19 vaccination. The clonotype comes from a human donor who had a prior SARS-CoV-2 infection. The genes are TRBV3-1 (or the pseudogene TRBV3-2) and TRBJ2-3, with 7 bases identical to TRBD1. This chain's CDR3 is CASSHGTARTDTQYF. The CDR3, as DNA: TGTGCCAGCAGCCACGGGACAGCCCGCACAGATACGCAGTATTTT.